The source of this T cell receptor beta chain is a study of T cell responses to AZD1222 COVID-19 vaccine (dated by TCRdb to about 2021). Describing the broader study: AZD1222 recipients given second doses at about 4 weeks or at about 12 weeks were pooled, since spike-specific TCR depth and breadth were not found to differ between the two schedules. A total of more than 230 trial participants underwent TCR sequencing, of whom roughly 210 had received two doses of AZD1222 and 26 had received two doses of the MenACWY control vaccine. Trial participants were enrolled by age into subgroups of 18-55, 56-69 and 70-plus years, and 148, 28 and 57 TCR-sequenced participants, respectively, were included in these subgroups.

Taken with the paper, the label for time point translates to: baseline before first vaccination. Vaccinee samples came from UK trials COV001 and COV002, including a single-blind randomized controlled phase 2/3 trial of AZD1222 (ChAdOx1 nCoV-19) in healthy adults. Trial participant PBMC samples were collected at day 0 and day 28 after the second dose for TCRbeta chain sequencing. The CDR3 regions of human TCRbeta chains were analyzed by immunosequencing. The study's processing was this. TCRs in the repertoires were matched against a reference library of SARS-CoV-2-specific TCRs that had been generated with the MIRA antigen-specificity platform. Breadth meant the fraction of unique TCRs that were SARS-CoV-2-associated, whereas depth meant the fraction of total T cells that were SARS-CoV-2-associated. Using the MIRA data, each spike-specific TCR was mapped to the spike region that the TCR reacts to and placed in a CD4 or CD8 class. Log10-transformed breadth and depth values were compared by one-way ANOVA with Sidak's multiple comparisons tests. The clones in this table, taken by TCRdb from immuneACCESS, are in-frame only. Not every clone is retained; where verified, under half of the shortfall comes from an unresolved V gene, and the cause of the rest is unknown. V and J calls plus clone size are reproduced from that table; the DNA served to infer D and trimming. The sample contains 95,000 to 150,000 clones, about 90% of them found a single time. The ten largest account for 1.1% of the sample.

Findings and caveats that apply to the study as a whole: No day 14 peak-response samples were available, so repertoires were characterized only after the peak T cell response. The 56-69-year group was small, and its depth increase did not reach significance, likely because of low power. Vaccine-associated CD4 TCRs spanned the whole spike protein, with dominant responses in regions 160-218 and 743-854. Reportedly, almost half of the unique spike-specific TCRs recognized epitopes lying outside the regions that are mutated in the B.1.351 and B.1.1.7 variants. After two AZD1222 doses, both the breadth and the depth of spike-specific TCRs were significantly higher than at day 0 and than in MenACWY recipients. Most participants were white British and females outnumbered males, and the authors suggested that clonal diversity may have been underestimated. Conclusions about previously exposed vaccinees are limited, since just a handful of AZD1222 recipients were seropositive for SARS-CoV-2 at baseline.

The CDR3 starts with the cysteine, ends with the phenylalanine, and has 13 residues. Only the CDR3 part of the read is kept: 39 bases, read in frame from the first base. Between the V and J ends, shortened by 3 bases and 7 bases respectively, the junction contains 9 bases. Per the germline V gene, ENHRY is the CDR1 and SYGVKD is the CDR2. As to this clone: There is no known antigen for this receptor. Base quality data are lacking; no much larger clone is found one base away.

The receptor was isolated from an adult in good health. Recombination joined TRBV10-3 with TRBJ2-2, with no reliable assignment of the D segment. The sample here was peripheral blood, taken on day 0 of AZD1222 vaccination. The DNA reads TGTGCCATCAGTGACAGGTCCAACGGGGAGCTGTTTTTT. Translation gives CAISDRSNGELFF.